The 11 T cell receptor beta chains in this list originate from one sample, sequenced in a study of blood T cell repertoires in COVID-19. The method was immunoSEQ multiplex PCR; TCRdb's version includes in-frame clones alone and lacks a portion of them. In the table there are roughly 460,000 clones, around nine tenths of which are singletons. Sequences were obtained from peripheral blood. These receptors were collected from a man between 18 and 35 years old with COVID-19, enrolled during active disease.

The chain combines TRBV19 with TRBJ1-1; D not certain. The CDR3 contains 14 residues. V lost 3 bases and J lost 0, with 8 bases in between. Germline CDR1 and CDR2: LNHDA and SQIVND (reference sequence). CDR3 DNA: TGTGCCAGTAGTATTCCTGGGCTGAACACTGAAGCTTTCTTT. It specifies CASSIPGLNTEAFF.

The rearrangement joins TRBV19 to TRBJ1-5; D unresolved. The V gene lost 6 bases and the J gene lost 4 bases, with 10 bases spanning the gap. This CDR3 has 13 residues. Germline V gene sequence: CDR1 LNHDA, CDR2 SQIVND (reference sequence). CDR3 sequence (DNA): TGTGCCAGTAGCGACAACCCTAATCAGCCCCAGCATTTT. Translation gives CASSDNPNQPQHF.

The CDR3 reads CASSPLGGSSYEQYF. The CDR3, as DNA: TGTGCCAGCAGCCCTCTTGGTGGGAGCTCCTACGAGCAGTACTTC. This chain uses TRBV11-2 with TRBJ2-7; possibly TRBD2 for D (5 bases). Germline CDR1 reads SGHAT; CDR2 reads FQNNGV. V dropped 5 bases and J dropped 0 bases, with 14 bases sitting between them. There are 15 residues in the CDR3.

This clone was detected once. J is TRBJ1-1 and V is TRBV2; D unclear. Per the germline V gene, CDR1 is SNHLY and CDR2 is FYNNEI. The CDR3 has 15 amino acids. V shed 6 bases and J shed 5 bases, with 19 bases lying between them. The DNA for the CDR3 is TGTGCCAGCAGCGGTAGTCAAGCTAGAGGGACTGAAGCTTTCTTT. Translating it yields CASSGSQARGTEAFF. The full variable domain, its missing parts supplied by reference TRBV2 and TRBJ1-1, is EPEVTQTPSHQVTQMGQEVILRCVPISNHLYFYWYRQILGQKVEFLVSFYNNEISEKSEIFDDQFSVERPDGSNFTLKIRSTKLEDSAMYFCASSGSQARGTEAFFGQGTRLTVV.

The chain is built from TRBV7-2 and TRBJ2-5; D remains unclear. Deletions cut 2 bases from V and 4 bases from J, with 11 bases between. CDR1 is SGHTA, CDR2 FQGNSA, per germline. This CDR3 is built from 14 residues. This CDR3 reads CASSLPQAGETQYF. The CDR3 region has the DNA TGTGCCAGCAGCTTACCCCAGGCTGGAGAGACCCAGTACTTC.

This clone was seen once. The CDR3 spells CASSHRGLNYGYTF. In DNA, the CDR3 is TGTGCCAGCAGCCATAGGGGATTAAACTATGGCTACACCTTC. The chain couples TRBV7-8 to TRBJ1-2, with a possible D match to TRBD1 (5 bases). Per the germline V gene, CDR1 is SGHVS and CDR2 is FQNEAQ. The CDR3 is 14 amino acids. The V end was cut by 5 bases, the J end by 2 bases, with 12 bases between.

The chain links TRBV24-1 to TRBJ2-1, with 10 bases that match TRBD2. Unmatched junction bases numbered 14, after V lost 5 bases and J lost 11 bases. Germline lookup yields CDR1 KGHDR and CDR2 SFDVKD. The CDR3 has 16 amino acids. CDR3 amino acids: CATSGSGRGLGDQQFF. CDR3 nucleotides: TGTGCCACCAGTGGGAGCGGGAGGGGTCTAGGCGATCAGCAGTTCTTC.

CDR3 protein: CASSIRVNEQFF. In DNA, the CDR3 is TGTGCCAGCAGCATTCGGGTCAATGAGCAGTTCTTC. The genes are TRBV3-1 (or the pseudogene TRBV3-2) and TRBJ2-1; the D is unclear. Germline V gene lookup returns CDR1 LGHDT and CDR2 YNNKEL (reference sequence). Trimming left V 5 bases short and J 6 bases short, with 8 bases between. This CDR3 has 12 residues.

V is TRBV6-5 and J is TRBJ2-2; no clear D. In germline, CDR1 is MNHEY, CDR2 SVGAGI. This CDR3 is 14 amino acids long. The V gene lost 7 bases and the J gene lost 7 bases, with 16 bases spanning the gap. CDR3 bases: TGTGCCAGCACCCCCTGGTTGCGTAGCGGGGAGCTGTTTTTT. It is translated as CASTPWLRSGELFF.

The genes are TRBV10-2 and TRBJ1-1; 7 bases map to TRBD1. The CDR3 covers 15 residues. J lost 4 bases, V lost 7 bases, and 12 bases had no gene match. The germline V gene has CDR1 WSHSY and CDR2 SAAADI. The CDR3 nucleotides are TGCGCCAGCAAACTCTTCGACAGGGTAGGCACTGAAGCTTTCTTT. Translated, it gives CASKLFDRVGTEAFF.

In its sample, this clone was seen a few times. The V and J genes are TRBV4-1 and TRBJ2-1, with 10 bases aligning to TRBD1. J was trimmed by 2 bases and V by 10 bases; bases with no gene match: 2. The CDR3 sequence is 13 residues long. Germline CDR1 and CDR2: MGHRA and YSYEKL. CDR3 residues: CANDRGPYNEQFF. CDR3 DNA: TGCGCCAACGACAGGGGGCCCTACAATGAGCAGTTCTTC.